This TCR beta chain came from a study of blood T cell repertoires in COVID-19. In the original workflow: Cell counts per sample came from amplifying reference gene primers. Libraries were prepared by immunoSEQ multiplex PCR; TCRdb keeps only in-frame clonotypes and omits some of them. Clone size and V and J calls were adopted from that table, with D and trimming inferred from the DNA. The table shows approximately 240,000 clones, with roughly 84% occurring only once. This CDR3 is 13 amino acids long. Germline-derived CDR1 and CDR2 are SQVTM and ANQGSEA. V was cut by 4 bases and J by 1 base, with 8 bases left in between.

Sequencing was performed on peripheral blood. This receptor was identified in a woman aged 40-49 years with active or convalescent COVID-19. This rearrangement joins TRBV29-1 to TRBJ2-1; D is perhaps TRBD2 (5 bases). This CDR3 is CSVVRDSYNEQFF. The CDR3 DNA is TGCAGCGTTGTACGGGATTCCTACAATGAGCAGTTCTTC.